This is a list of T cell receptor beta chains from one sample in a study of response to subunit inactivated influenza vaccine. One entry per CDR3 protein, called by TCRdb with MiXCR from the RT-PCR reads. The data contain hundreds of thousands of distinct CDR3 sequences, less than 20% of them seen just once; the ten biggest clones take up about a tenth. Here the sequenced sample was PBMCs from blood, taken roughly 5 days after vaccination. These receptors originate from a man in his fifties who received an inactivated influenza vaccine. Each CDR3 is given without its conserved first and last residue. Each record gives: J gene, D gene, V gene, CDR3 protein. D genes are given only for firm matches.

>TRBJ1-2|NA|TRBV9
ASSGPGDGYNYGYT
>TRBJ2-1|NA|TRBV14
ASSRQKQYNEQF
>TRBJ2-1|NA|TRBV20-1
SATVAGRYNEQF
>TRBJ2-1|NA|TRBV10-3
AIKGERSYNEQF
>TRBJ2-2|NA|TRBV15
ATSRSVLANTGELF
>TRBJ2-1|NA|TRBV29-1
SVERRLVRNEQF
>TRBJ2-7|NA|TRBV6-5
ASSYRGRDEQY
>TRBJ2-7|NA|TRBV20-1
SGLYYEQY
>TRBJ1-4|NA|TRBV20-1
SATTLGFRDDKLF
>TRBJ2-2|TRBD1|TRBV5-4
ASSPNLSGTGYTGELF
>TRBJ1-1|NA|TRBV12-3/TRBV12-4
ASSFLAGHEAF
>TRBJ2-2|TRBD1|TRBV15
ATSRTPGTGNTGELF
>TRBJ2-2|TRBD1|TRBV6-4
ASSDIPGQGGTGELF
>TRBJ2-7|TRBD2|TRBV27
ASTPRLAGPYEQY
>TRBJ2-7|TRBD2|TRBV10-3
AISDSRTSGSYEQY
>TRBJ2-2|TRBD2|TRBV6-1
ASKSTSGTGELF
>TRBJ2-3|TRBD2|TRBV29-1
SGSGRATDTQY
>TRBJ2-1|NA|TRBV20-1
SVKEVNEQF
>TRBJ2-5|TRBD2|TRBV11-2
ASSFGLAIRETQY
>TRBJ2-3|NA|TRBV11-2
ASRALIAGLDARDTQY
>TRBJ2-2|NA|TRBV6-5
ASSYSWSNGELF
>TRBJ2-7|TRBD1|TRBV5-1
ASSLQGARNEQY
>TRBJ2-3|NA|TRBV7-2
ASSPDRGGDTQY
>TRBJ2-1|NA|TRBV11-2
ASSVTFTYNEQF
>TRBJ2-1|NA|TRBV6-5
ASSYAPSSTKYNEQF
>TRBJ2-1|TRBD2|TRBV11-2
ASSSLPGLAGANNEQF
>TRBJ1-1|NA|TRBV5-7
ASSHITVNTEAF
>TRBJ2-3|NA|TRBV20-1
SASWIASTDTQY
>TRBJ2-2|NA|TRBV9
ASSESPGELF
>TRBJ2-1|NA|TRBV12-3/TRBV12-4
ASRPLSSNEQF
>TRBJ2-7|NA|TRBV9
ASSVEGGPTYEQY
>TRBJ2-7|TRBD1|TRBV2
ASKGGQGAFYEQY
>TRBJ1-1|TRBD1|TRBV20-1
RPGRSQGVTEAF
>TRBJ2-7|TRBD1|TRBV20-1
SARDVRQGYEQY